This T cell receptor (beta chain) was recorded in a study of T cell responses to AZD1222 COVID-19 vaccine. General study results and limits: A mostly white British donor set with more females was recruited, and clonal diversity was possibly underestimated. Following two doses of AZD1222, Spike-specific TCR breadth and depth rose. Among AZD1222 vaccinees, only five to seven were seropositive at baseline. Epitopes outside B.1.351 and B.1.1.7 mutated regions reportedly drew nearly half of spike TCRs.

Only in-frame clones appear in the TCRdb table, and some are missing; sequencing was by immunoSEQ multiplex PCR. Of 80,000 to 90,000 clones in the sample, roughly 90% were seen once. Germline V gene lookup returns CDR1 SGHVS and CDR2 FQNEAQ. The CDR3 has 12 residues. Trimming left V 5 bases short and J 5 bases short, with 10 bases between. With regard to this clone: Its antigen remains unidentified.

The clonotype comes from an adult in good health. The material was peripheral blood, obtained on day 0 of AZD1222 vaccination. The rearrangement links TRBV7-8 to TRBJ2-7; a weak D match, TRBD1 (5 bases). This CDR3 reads CASSPGSHEQYF. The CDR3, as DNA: TGTGCCAGCAGCCCAGGGTCACACGAGCAGTACTTC.